Listed here is a single T cell receptor beta chain. This sample stems from a study of technical replicates of blood from a handful of donors. CDR1 and CDR2 from the germline V gene are SQVTM and ANQGSEA. CDR3 length: 15 amino acids. V lost 1 base and J lost 6; bases outside the gene matches: 11. Measured with immunoSEQ multiplex PCR; TCRdb has only the in-frame clones, and not every one. Of tens of thousands of clones in the sample, more than 95% were seen once. The chain uses TRBV29-1 and TRBJ2-7; 8 nucleotides line up with TRBD1. The receptor's source is a human donor in good health. Input material: T cells isolated from PBMCs. The chain's CDR3 is CSVEASDREACEQYF. The CDR3 DNA is TGCAGCGTTGAAGCCTCGGACAGGGAAGCCTGCGAGCAGTACTTC.